Given below is one T cell receptor beta chain in context. The sample carries other DNA sequences with the same CDR3. The data were obtained in a study of blood T cell repertoires in COVID-19. Study-wide context: COVID-19 samples, acute and convalescent, were from the United States, Italy and Spain.

Measured with immunoSEQ multiplex PCR; TCRdb has only the in-frame clones, and not every one. The sample records approximately 330,000 clones, around 92% being singletons. V dropped 5 bases and J dropped 5 bases, with 12 bases sitting between them. Germline-derived CDR1 and CDR2 are MNHEY and SMNVEV (reference sequence). CDR3 size: 13 residues. This TCR came from a woman in her 30s who had recovered from COVID-19. The rearrangement uses TRBV27 and TRBJ1-2; TRBD1 might be the D (5 bases). Specimen: PBMCs or T cells enriched from blood (not recorded which). The CDR3 spells CASSLQGGYGYTF. The CDR3 DNA follows: TGTGCCAGCAGTCTCCAGGGAGGGTATGGCTACACCTTC.